This entry features one T cell receptor (beta chain) sequence. The V end was cut by 0 bases, the J end by 5 bases, with 14 bases between. This CDR3 contains 16 residues. Per the germline V gene, CDR1 is SGHVS and CDR2 is FQNEAQ. This specimen belongs to a study of blood T cell repertoires in COVID-19. Turning to the study itself: PBMCs, B-cell-depleted T cells, or T cells provided the cDNA or gDNA that made up the material.

Symptom resolution, clearance, or two negative PCRs marked the recovered donors of Cohort 3. The authors' processing: It was from reference gene primer amplification that nucleated cell counts were estimated. Method: immunoSEQ multiplex PCR; TCRdb's copy keeps in-frame clones and lacks some. V, J and clone size were drawn from that table, and D and trimming were deduced from the DNA. This table has a few hundred thousand clones, 80% to 85% appearing once. This sequence was found in a man in his forties or fifties who had recovered from COVID-19. Sequenced: PBMCs or T cells enriched from blood (not recorded which). The J gene is TRBJ1-5, the V gene TRBV7-8, with D unresolved. CDR3 sequence (DNA): TGTGCCAGCAGCTTAGCAACCGCGACTAGTTATCAGCCCCAGCATTTT. Its protein product is CASSLATATSYQPQHF.